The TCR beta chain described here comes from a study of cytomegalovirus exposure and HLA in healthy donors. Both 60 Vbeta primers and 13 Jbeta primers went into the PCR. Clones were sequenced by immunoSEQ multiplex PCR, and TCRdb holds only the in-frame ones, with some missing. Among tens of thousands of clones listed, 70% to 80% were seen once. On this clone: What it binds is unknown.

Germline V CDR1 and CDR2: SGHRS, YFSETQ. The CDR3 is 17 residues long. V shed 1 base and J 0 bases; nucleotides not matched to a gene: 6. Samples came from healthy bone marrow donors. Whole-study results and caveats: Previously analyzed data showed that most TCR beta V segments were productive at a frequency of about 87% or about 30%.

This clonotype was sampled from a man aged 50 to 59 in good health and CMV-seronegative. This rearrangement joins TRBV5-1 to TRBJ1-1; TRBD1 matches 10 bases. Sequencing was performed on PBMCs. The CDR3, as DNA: TGCGCCAGCAGCTTGATCGGGACAGGGGCCATGAACACTGAAGCTTTCTTT. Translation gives CASSLIGTGAMNTEAFF.